The rows below give T cell receptor beta chains drawn from one sample of a study of cytomegalovirus exposure and HLA in healthy donors. Only in-frame clones appear in the TCRdb table, and some are missing; sequencing was by immunoSEQ multiplex PCR. The top ten hold about 3% of the sample, which has 200,000 to 250,000 clones, about 86% seen once. The sequenced sample was PBMCs. These receptors came from a man aged 18 to 35 in good health and CMV-seronegative. The CDR3 runs from the conserved cysteine through the conserved F or W. The D gene is left open where the match is weak. Clone size is not always given. Where it is, it says once, few, many or a class for expanded clones.

v_call	d_call	j_call	clone_size	cdr3_nt	cdr3_aa
TRBV14	.	TRBJ2-7	.	TGTGCCAGCAGCCAGATACTCCCGGGACAAACCCACGAGCAGTACTTC	CASSQILPGQTHEQYF
TRBV29-1	.	TRBJ2-1	.	TGCAGCGTCACAGGCCAGTACAATGAGCAGTTCTTC	CSVTGQYNEQFF
TRBV29-1	.	TRBJ1-2	.	TGCAGCGTTAGCCCCGGGAGCTATGGCTACACCTTC	CSVSPGSYGYTF
TRBV4-1	.	TRBJ2-7	.	TGCGCCAGCAGCTCGCACAGGAACTACGAGCAGTACTTC	CASSSHRNYEQYF
TRBV28	.	TRBJ2-7	few	TGTGCCAGCGGGACTTCTTCCTACGAGCAGTACTTC	CASGTSSYEQYF
TRBV27	TRBD1	TRBJ1-1	.	TGTGCCAGCAGTTTCCGACAGGGCTCTGAAGCTTTCTTT	CASSFRQGSEAFF
TRBV5-1	.	TRBJ2-5	.	TGCGCCAGCAGCCTTCGGGAGGAGACCCAGTACTTC	CASSLREETQYF
TRBV7-2	.	TRBJ1-2	.	TGTGCCAGCAGCCTCGCTGCCTCCTACCCCTCCTATGGCTACACCTTC	CASSLAASYPSYGYTF
TRBV4-3	TRBD2	TRBJ2-3	.	TGCGCCAGCAGCCAAGCCCTCATCACTAGCGGGAGGTTCGCAGATACGCAGTATTTT	CASSQALITSGRFADTQYF
TRBV7-9	.	TRBJ1-2	.	TGTGCCAGCAGCTTGCAGGGTGGTCAACCGTTC	CASSLQGGQPF